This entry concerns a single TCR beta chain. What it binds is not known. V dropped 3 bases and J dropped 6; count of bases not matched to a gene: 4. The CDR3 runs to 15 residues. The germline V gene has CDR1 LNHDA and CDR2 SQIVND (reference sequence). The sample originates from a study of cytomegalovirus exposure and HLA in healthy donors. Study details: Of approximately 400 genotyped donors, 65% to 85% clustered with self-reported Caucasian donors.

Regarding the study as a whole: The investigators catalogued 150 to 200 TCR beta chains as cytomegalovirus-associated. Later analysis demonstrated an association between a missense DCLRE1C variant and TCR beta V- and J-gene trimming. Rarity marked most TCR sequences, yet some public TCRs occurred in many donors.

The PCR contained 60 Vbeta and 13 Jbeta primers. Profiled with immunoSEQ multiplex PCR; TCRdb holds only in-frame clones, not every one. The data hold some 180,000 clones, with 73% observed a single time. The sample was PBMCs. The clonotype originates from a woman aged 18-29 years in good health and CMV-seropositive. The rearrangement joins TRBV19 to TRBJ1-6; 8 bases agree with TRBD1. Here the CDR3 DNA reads TGTGCCAGTAGTATTACACAGGGGGGTAATTCACCCCTCCACTTT. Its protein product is CASSITQGGNSPLHF.